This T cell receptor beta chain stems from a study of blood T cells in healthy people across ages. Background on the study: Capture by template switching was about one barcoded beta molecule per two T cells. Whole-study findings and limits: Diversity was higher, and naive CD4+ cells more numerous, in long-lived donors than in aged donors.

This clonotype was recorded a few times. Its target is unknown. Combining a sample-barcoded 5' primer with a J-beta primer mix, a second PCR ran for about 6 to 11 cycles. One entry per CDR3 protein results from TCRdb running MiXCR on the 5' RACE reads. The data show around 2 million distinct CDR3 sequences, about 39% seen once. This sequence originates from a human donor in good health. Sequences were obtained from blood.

Here the CDR3 reads CASSQQGASGNIQYF. CDR3 DNA sequence: TGTGCCAGCAGCCAGCAGGGGGCTTCGGGAAACATTCAGTACTTC. The gene calls are TRBV6-2 or TRBV6-3 and TRBJ2-4; 8 nucleotides match TRBD1. V lost 6 bases, J lost 6 bases, and 10 bases stayed unmatched. Per germline, CDR1 MNHEY and CDR2 SVGEGT. CDR3 length: 15 amino acids.